Given below is one T cell receptor (beta chain) in context. The antigen is unknown. The source of the sample is a study of cytomegalovirus exposure and HLA in healthy donors. Study findings and constraints: A later analysis showed HLA-associated TCR beta chains outstripping equally common others in clonal expansion. Presence/absence analyses supposed approximately even sequencing depth among donors. For cytomegalovirus status, the classifier reportedly gave diagnoses with high specificity and sensitivity.

With 60 Vbeta and 13 Jbeta primers, the PCR was carried out. Profiled with immunoSEQ multiplex PCR; TCRdb holds only in-frame clones, not every one. The listing contains about 130,000 clones. Trimming pared 5 bases from V and 2 bases from J, leaving 13 bases between. This CDR3 is 15 amino acids long. The germline V gene encodes CDR1 LNHDA and CDR2 SQIVND (reference sequence). Healthy donors of bone marrow made up the group. J is TRBJ1-5 and V is TRBV19; D might be TRBD1 (6 bases). Sequences were obtained from PBMCs. The TCR was taken from a man between 18 and 29 years old in good health and CMV-seronegative. The CDR3 sequence is CASSSTQGGNQPQHF. CDR3 in DNA: TGTGCCAGTAGTTCTACACAGGGCGGCAATCAGCCCCAGCATTTT.